These 20 T cell receptor beta chains originate from one sample sequenced in a study of lymphopenia after photon versus proton radiotherapy. Method: immunoSEQ multiplex PCR; TCRdb's copy keeps in-frame clones and lacks some. The sample includes 75,000 to 95,000 clones, 65% to 85% of them seen just once. Sequencing was performed on peripheral blood, taken from a patient treated with proton-based radiotherapy. Receptors were obtained from a man in his sixties with pancreatic cancer.

CDR3 DNA: TGTGCCAGCAGCTTTGAATCCACCGGGGAGCTGTTTTTT. Its translation: CASSFESTGELFF. The chain employs TRBV7-9 and TRBJ2-2; D gene unclear. Germline CDR1 is SEHNR and CDR2 is FQNEAQ (reference sequence). The CDR3 totals 13 residues. V was trimmed by 3 bases and J by 4 bases, leaving 6 bases between them.

This clone was found a few times. The CDR3 DNA reads as TGTGCCAGCAGCTTGACAGGGGACCCTAATCAGCCCCAGCATTTT. Translated: CASSLTGDPNQPQHF. The chain links TRBV5-4 to TRBJ1-5; TRBD1 agrees at 7 bases. This CDR3 region has 15 residues. In germline, CDR1 is SGHNT, CDR2 YYREEE (reference sequence). Trimming at V came to 1 base and at J to 4 bases, leaving 5 bases not matched to a gene.

The chain employs TRBV7-2 and TRBJ1-4; D gene ambiguous. In germline, CDR1 is SGHTA, CDR2 FQGNSA. The CDR3 is 15 residues long. The V end lost 4 bases, the J end lost 0 bases, and 9 bases lay between the germline ends. The CDR3 bases are TGTGCCAGCAGCTCCGCTGCGGCAACTAATGAAAAACTGTTTTTT. It is translated as CASSSAAATNEKLFF. The full variable domain, its missing parts supplied by reference TRBV7-2 and TRBJ1-4, is GAGVSQSPSNKVTEKGKDVELRCDPISGHTALYWYRQSLGQGLEFLIYFQGNSAPDKSGLPSDRFSAERTGGSVSTLTIQRTQQEDSAVYLCASSSAAATNEKLFFGSGTQLSVL.

This clone was seen more than once but under ten times. The J gene is TRBJ2-7, the V gene TRBV19; 9 bases line up with TRBD1. The CDR3 sequence is 15 residues long. Germline CDR1 and CDR2: LNHDA and SQIVND (reference sequence). The ends lost 1 base at V and 4 bases at J; junction bases unmatched: 5. The CDR3 is CASSIAWDRVYEQYF. For the CDR3, the DNA is TGTGCCAGTAGTATAGCCTGGGACAGGGTGTACGAGCAGTACTTC.

This chain links TRBV5-4 with TRBJ1-5, with 10 bases identical to TRBD1. The CDR3 is 16 residues long. Germline V gives CDR1 SGHNT, CDR2 YYREEE (reference sequence). V dropped 5 bases and J dropped 3; count of bases not matched to a gene: 8. CDR3 in amino acids: CASSRMGQGFNQPQHF. In nucleotides, the CDR3 is TGTGCCAGCAGTCGAATGGGACAGGGGTTCAATCAGCCCCAGCATTTT.

This sequence joins TRBV30 and TRBJ1-2, with TRBD1 identical over 8 bases. V lost 8 bases to trimming and J lost 5 bases; unmatched junction nucleotides: 7. CDR3 length: 12 residues. CDR1 is GTSNPN and CDR2 is SVGIG in the germline V gene (reference sequence). Here the CDR3 reads CAVTGTGYGYTF. The CDR3 DNA reads TGTGCCGTAACCGGGACAGGTTATGGCTACACCTTC.

The chain is built from TRBV11-3 and TRBJ2-4, with 7 positions matching TRBD2. The CDR3 is made up of 17 amino acids. The ends lost 0 bases at V and 7 bases at J; junction bases unmatched: 12. CDR1 and CDR2 from the germline V gene are SGHNT and YENEEA. The CDR3 nucleotides are TGTGCCAGCAGCTTAGATAACTGGGGCGGGAGACAGAACATTCAGTACTTC. Protein product: CASSLDNWGGRQNIQYF.

The chain's CDR3 is CASSTTTSGSAGELFF. The CDR3 DNA sequence: TGCGCCAGCTCCACCACGACTAGCGGGAGCGCCGGGGAGCTGTTTTTT. V usage is TRBV5-1 and J usage is TRBJ2-2; 12 nucleotides agree with TRBD2. This CDR3 has 16 residues. V shed 7 bases, J shed 6 bases, and the junction held 10 bases outside the gene matches. Germline CDR1 and CDR2: SGHRS and YFSETQ.

V usage is TRBV11-2 and J usage is TRBJ2-7; 8 bases line up with TRBD1. Looked up from germline, CDR1 is SGHAT and CDR2 is FQNNGV. The CDR3 has 15 residues. V lost 1 base, J lost 6 bases, and 8 bases stayed unmatched. This CDR3 is CASSLGATGVGEQYF. The CDR3 coding sequence is TGTGCCAGCAGCTTAGGGGCGACAGGGGTAGGCGAGCAGTACTTC. The variable domain in full, completed from reference TRBV11-2 and TRBJ2-7, reads EAGVAQSPRYKIIEKRQSVAFWCNPISGHATLYWYQQILGQGPKLLIQFQNNGVVDDSQLPKDRFSAERLKGVDSTLKIQPAKLEDSAVYLCASSLGATGVGEQYFGPGTRLTVT.

The chain recombines TRBV28 with TRBJ2-1; D gene ambiguous. The V and J ends lost 7 bases and 0 bases respectively, with 10 bases between them. This CDR3 comprises 14 residues. The germline V gene has CDR1 MDHEN and CDR2 SYDVKM. Here the CDR3 reads CASIGLPSYNEQFF. The CDR3 coding sequence is TGTGCCAGCATAGGCTTACCCTCCTACAATGAGCAGTTCTTC. Drawing the rest from reference TRBV28 and TRBJ2-1, the complete variable domain is DVKVTQSSRYLVKRTGEKVFLECVQDMDHENMFWYRQDPGLGLRLIYFSYDVKMKEKGDIPEGYSVSREKKERFSLILESASTNQTSMYLCASIGLPSYNEQFFGPGTRLTVL.

The chain employs TRBV28 and TRBJ2-6, with 7 bases fitting TRBD1. The V gene end was trimmed by 2 bases and the J gene end by 2 bases; junction bases not matched to a gene: 9. The CDR3 totals 18 residues. Per the germline V gene, CDR1 is MDHEN and CDR2 is SYDVKM. The CDR3 region has the DNA TGTGCCAGCAGTTTAGAGGGCAGGGGGTTTCCTGGGGCCAACGTCCTGACTTTC. It encodes CASSLEGRGFPGANVLTF.

This clone was picked up one time. This chain connects TRBV14 to TRBJ1-1; possible D gene TRBD1, 5 bases. The V end was cut by 4 bases, the J end by 3 bases, with 9 bases between. There are 13 residues in the CDR3. Germline values: CDR1 SGHDN, CDR2 FVKESK. The CDR3 DNA is TGTGCCAGCAGCCTAGGGACCTACACTGAAGCTTTCTTT. This codes for CASSLGTYTEAFF.

In its sample, this clone ranks as medium-sized (0.01 to 0.1%). This rearrangement joins TRBV7-2 to TRBJ1-1; 11 bases agree with TRBD1. V lost 3 bases, J lost 4 bases, and 4 bases stayed unmatched. This CDR3 is built from 15 residues. Germline assignment: CDR1 SGHTA and CDR2 FQGNSA. In DNA, the CDR3 is TGTGCCAGCAGCTTGACCGGGACAGGGGGCACTGAAGCTTTCTTT. This gives the protein CASSLTGTGGTEAFF.

The rearrangement uses TRBV5-4 and TRBJ2-2; D may be TRBD1 (5 bases). Germline-derived CDR1 and CDR2 are SGHNT and YYREEE (reference sequence). With 4 bases removed from V and 4 bases from J, the gap between germline ends came to 11 bases. This CDR3 has 14 amino acids. The chain's CDR3 is CASSHRQSTGELFF. DNA for the CDR3: TGTGCCAGCAGCCACCGACAGAGCACCGGGGAGCTGTTTTTT.

The rearrangement links TRBV28 to TRBJ1-2; D might be TRBD1 (5 bases). The germline CDR1 and CDR2 sequences are MDHEN and SYDVKM. Trimming removed 6 bases from V and 5 bases from J, with 16 bases in between. CDR3 length: 14 residues. CDR3 DNA sequence: TGTGCCAGCAGGCGGGGAGGGGACCCTTATGGCTACACCTTC. Translation gives CASRRGGDPYGYTF.

The gene calls are TRBV21-1 and TRBJ2-2; the table's TRBD1 call for D was not verified on the DNA. TRBV21-1 is annotated as a pseudogene. The CDR3 spans 15 residues. The chain's CDR3 is CASSSLGQYTGELFF. CDR3 DNA sequence: TGTGCCAGCAGCAGCTTGGGACAGTACACCGGGGAGCTGTTTTTT.

The chain has TRBV19 and TRBJ1-2; 7 nucleotides align to TRBD1. Germline V gives CDR1 LNHDA, CDR2 SQIVND (reference sequence). CDR3 length: 15 residues. V dropped 6 bases and J dropped 5; count of bases not matched to a gene: 12. DNA for the CDR3: TGTGCCAGTAGGACGACCAGGGGACAGATGTATGGCTACACCTTC. Translated: CASRTTRGQMYGYTF.

The V gene is TRBV19, the J gene TRBJ2-2, with 12 nucleotides matching TRBD2. The germline CDR1 and CDR2 sequences are LNHDA and SQIVND (reference sequence). This CDR3 has 18 amino acids. With V trimmed by 5 bases and J by 2 bases, 9 bases remained unmatched. In DNA, the CDR3 is TGTGCCAGTAGTTTCTGGACTAGCGGGGTCTTAAACACCGGGGAGCTGTTTTTT. As protein: CASSFWTSGVLNTGELFF.

This rearrangement joins TRBV6-5 to TRBJ1-5, with unresolved D. CDR1 MNHEY and CDR2 SVGAGI come from the germline V gene. V was clipped by 3 bases and J by 6 bases, with 12 bases between them. This CDR3 has 14 residues. CDR3 DNA: TGTGCCAGCAGTTATTCACCCACCGTTCAGCCCCAGCATTTT. It yields the protein CASSYSPTVQPQHF.

CDR3 coding DNA: TGTGCCAGCAGCCAGTGGGAGAGGGGGACCTCGAAGGAAAAACTGTTTTTT. Translated: CASSQWERGTSKEKLFF. The V call is TRBV14, the J call TRBJ1-4; D may be TRBD1 (6 bases). Germline V gene sequence: CDR1 SGHDN, CDR2 FVKESK. V was cut by 3 bases and J by 8 bases, with 22 bases left in between. The CDR3 is made up of 17 amino acids.